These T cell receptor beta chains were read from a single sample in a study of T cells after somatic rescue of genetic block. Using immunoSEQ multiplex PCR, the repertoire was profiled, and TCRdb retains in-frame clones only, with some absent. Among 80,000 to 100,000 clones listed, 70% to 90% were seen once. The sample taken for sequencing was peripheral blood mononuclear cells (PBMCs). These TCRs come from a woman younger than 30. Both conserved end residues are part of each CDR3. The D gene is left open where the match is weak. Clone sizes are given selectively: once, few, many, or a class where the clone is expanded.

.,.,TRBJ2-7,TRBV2,CASRDGDYEQYF,TGTGCCAGCAGAGACGGGGACTACGAGCAGTACTTC
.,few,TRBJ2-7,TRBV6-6,CASGSGQEYEQYF,TGTGCCAGCGGGTCAGGGCAGGAGTACGAGCAGTACTTC
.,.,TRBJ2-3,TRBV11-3,CASSLSRATDTQYF,TGTGCCAGCAGCTTAAGCAGAGCCACAGATACGCAGTATTTT
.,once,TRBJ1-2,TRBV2,CASSERGSGSRGYTF,TGTGCCAGCAGTGAAAGGGGCAGCGGATCGCGGGGCTACACCTTC
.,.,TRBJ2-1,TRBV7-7,CASSLDPVSYNEQFF,TGTGCTAGCAGTTTAGACCCGGTCTCCTACAATGAGCAGTTCTTC
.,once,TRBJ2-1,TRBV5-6,CASSGAGNLYNEQFF,TGTGCCAGCAGCGGGGCCGGGAACCTATACAATGAGCAGTTCTTC
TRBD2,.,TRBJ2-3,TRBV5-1,CASSAGLAEGTDTQYF,TGCGCCAGCAGCGCCGGACTAGCGGAGGGAACAGATACGCAGTATTTT
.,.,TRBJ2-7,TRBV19,CASRFGYEQYF,TGTGCCAGCAGATTCGGCTACGAGCAGTACTTC
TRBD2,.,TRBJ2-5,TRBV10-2,CASRPLGGEGPRETQYF,TGCGCCAGCAGGCCCCTGGGGGGGGAGGGCCCTCGAGAGACCCAGTACTTC
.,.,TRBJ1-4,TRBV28,CASSLMQQGRRHEKLFF,TGTGCCAGCAGTTTAATGCAGCAGGGACGTAGGCATGAAAAACTGTTTTTT
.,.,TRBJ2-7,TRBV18,CASSPHPGGYEQYF,TGTGCCAGCTCGCCCCACCCCGGGGGTTACGAGCAGTACTTC
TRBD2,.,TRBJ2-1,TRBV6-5,CASSQSGRSYNEQFF,TGTGCCAGCAGTCAGAGCGGGAGATCCTACAATGAGCAGTTCTTC
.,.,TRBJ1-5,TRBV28,CASRGGQGGNQPQHF,TGTGCCAGCAGGGGAGGGCAGGGCGGCAATCAGCCCCAGCATTTT
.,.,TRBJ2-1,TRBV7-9,CASSLAEGIIHNEQFF,TGTGCCAGCAGCTTAGCTGAGGGAATCATCCACAATGAGCAGTTCTTC
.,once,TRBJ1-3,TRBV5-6,CASSLGVGREWASGNTIYF,TGTGCCAGCAGCTTGGGAGTGGGGCGAGAATGGGCCTCTGGAAACACCATATATTTT
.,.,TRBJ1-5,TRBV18,CASSTTQGQQPQHF,TGTGCCAGCTCAACAACGCAGGGTCAACAGCCCCAGCATTTT
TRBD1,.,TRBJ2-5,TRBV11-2,CASSLGRDRGRETQYF,TGTGCCAGCAGCTTAGGGAGGGACAGGGGCCGAGAGACCCAGTACTTC
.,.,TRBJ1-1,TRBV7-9,CASSLGQNFGPDTEAFF,TGTGCCAGCAGCTTAGGGCAGAACTTTGGTCCGGACACTGAAGCTTTCTTT
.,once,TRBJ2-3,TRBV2,CASRWAASFADTQYF,TGTGCCAGCAGGTGGGCTGCATCATTTGCAGATACGCAGTATTTT
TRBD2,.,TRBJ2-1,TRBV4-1,CASSPLAGAGGYNEQFF,TGCGCCAGCAGCCCCCTCGCCGGAGCGGGAGGGTACAATGAGCAGTTCTTC
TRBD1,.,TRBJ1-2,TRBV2,CATGQGAPFNYGYTF,TGTGCCACAGGACAGGGGGCTCCTTTTAACTATGGCTACACCTTC
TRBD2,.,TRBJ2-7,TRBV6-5,CASSTSGRAEQYF,TGTGCCAGCAGTACTAGCGGGAGGGCCGAGCAGTACTTC
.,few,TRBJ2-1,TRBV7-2,CASSNRGSRARFNEQFF,TGTGCCAGCAGCAATAGGGGCAGTAGAGCTCGATTCAATGAGCAGTTCTTC
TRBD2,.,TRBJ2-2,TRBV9,CASSPGLAGPNTGELFF,TGTGCCAGCAGCCCTGGACTAGCGGGCCCGAACACCGGGGAGCTGTTTTTT
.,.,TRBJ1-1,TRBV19,CASSIGTAMNTEAFF,TGTGCCAGTAGTATCGGTACGGCTATGAACACTGAAGCTTTCTTT
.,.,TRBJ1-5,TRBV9,CASSVGQGGQPQHF,TGTGCCAGCAGCGTAGGCCAGGGTGGTCAGCCCCAGCATTTT
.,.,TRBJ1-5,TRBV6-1,CASRIGGSNQPQHF,TGTGCCAGCAGGATCGGGGGTAGCAATCAGCCCCAGCATTTT
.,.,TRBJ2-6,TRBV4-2,CASSQRGPSGANVLTF,TGTGCCAGCAGCCAACGGGGGCCCTCTGGGGCCAACGTCCTGACTTTC
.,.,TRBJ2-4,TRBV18,CASSPTDENIQYF,TGTGCCAGCTCACCAACGGACGAAAACATTCAGTACTTC
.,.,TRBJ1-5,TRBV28,CASSAFNQPQHF,TGTGCCAGCAGTGCCTTCAATCAGCCCCAGCATTTT
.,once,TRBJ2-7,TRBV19,CASSMGGGSYEQYF,TGTGCCAGTAGTATGGGAGGCGGCTCCTACGAGCAGTACTTC
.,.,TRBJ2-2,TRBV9,CASKKGTGELFF,TGTGCCAGTAAAAAGGGGACCGGGGAGCTGTTTTTT
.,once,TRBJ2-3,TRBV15,CATSRDDITDTQYF,TGTGCCACCAGCAGAGACGACATCACAGATACGCAGTATTTT
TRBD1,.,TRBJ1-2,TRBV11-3,CASSLSGTGNYTF,TGTGCCAGCAGCCTATCAGGGACAGGGAACTACACCTTC
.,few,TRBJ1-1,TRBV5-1,CASSHRTGNTEAFF,TGCGCCAGCAGCCACCGGACGGGGAACACTGAAGCTTTCTTT
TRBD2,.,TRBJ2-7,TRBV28,CASRWTSGNEQYF,TGTGCCAGCAGGTGGACTAGCGGGAACGAGCAGTACTTC
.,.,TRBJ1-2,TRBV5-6,CASSLVEFPYGYTF,TGTGCCAGCAGCTTGGTCGAGTTTCCCTATGGCTACACCTTC
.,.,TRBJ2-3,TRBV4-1,CASSQDVRTLRTDTQYF,TGCGCCAGCAGCCAGGATGTACGGACCCTTAGGACAGATACGCAGTATTTT
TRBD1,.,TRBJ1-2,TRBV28,CASSYSGGAGRYTF,TGTGCCAGCAGTTATTCAGGGGGCGCGGGGCGCTACACCTTC
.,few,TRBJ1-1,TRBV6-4,CASSDLGRETEAFF,TGTGCCAGCAGTGACTTGGGCAGGGAGACTGAAGCTTTCTTT
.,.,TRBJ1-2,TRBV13,CASSLGVGDATYGYTF,TGTGCCAGCAGCTTAGGAGTTGGGGACGCAACCTATGGCTACACCTTC
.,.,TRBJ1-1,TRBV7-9,CASSLDGNQVFEAFF,TGTGCCAGCAGCTTAGACGGCAACCAGGTCTTCGAAGCTTTCTTT
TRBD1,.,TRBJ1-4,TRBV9,CASSGTGLNEKLFF,TGTGCCAGCAGCGGGACAGGCCTTAATGAAAAACTGTTTTTT
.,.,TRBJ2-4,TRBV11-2,CASSFPGANIQYF,TGTGCCAGCAGCTTCCCAGGGGCAAACATTCAGTACTTC
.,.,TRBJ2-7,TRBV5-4,CASSLGSGGEQYF,TGTGCCAGCAGCTTGGGGAGCGGTGGCGAGCAGTACTTC
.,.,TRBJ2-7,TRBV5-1,CASSLPGINEQYF,TGCGCCAGCAGCTTACCGGGGATCAACGAGCAGTACTTC
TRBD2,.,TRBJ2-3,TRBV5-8,CASSYGLAGTDTQYF,TGTGCCAGCAGTTACGGACTAGCCGGAACAGATACGCAGTATTTT
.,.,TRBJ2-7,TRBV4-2,CASSQVGLGSSYEQYF,TGTGCCAGCAGCCAAGTGGGGTTGGGGAGCTCCTACGAGCAGTACTTC
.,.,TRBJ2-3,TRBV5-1,CASSLEGYTQYF,TGCGCCAGCAGCTTGGAGGGCTACACGCAGTATTTT
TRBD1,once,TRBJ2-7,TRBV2,CASSEGTGVYEQYF,TGTGCCAGCAGTGAAGGGACAGGGGTCTACGAGCAGTACTTC